What follows are 13 T cell receptor beta chains derived from one specimen sequenced in a study of metastatic and nonmetastatic thyroid tumors (TCRdb year 2020). Library preparation was by PCR. The sample was run on an Illumina HiSeq 4000. Using fastp at Q25 and MiXCR, TCRdb reprocessed the public reads and kept productive beta chains. In all, the sample holds 30,000 to 40,000 clones, and approximately 17% of those were seen once. The ten largest clones capture under 7% of the sample. None of the patients had been given any treatment before thyroid surgery. The sequenced sample was blood. The source is a female donor with papillary thyroid cancer or a benign thyroid nodule (not recorded which). Some clones in this sample may be carry-over from other donors' samples.

V usage is TRBV20-1 and J usage is TRBJ1-5, with D unclear. This CDR3 is 9 amino acids long. CDR1 and CDR2 from the germline V gene are DFQATT and SNEGSKA (reference sequence). Trimming shortened V by 2 bases and J by 7 bases, and 0 bases separated the two germline ends. CDR3 nucleotides: TGCAGTGCTAGACAGCCCCAGCATTTT. Translation gives CSARQPQHF.

This clone was picked up many times. The V call is TRBV7-9, the J call TRBJ2-3, with a weak D call TRBD2 (5 bases). The CDR3 is made up of 16 amino acids. The germline V gene has CDR1 SEHNR and CDR2 FQNEAQ (reference sequence). The V gene lost 5 bases and the J gene lost 2 bases, with 17 bases spanning the gap. CDR3 sequence: CASSPLGVAPTDTQYF. As DNA, the CDR3 is TGTGCCAGCAGCCCCCTCGGGGTAGCTCCCACAGATACGCAGTATTTT. The full variable domain, in which reference TRBV7-9 and TRBJ2-3 provide the parts outside the CDR3, is DTGVSQNPRHKITKRGQNVTFRCDPISEHNRLYWYRQTLGQGPEFLTYFQNEAQLEKSRLLSDRFSAERPKGSFSTLEIQRTEQGDSAMYLCASSPLGVAPTDTQYFGPGTRLTVL.

The chain couples TRBV6-1 to TRBJ2-1, with TRBD2 as a possible D gene (6 bases). The germline V gene has CDR1 MNHNS and CDR2 SASEGT. The CDR3 sequence is 18 residues long. With 10 bases removed from V and 4 bases from J, the gap between germline ends came to 29 bases. The CDR3 coding sequence is TGTGCCACCCACCAGGTGGGAGGCGCCTACGAGCAGTACAATGAGCAGTTCTTC. Its protein product is CATHQVGGAYEQYNEQFF.

This clone has ten or more counts. The J gene is TRBJ2-2, the V gene TRBV12-3 or TRBV12-4; no firm D call. The V gene lost 3 bases and the J gene lost 4 bases, with 9 bases spanning the gap. CDR3 length: 14 amino acids. The CDR3, as DNA: TGTGCCAGCAGTTTGGTAGCATTCACCGGGGAGCTGTTTTTT. The encoded protein is CASSLVAFTGELFF.

Regarding this clone: The junction shows a germline mismatch at one end, possibly a read error. The rearrangement joins TRBV27 to TRBJ1-6; a weak D match, TRBD1 (5 bases). Germline CDR1 and CDR2: MNHEY and SMNVEV (reference sequence). The CDR3 runs to 14 residues. DNA for the CDR3: TGTCCCAGCAAAGGGGAGTGGTTTACTTCACCCCTCCACTTT. It translates to CPSKGEWFTSPLHF.

This clone was counted at least ten times. This chain links TRBV20-1 with TRBJ2-1, with D possibly called TRBD1 or TRBD2 (5 bases each). Germline loops: CDR1 DFQATT, CDR2 SNEGSKA (reference sequence). The CDR3 has 17 amino acids. The V end lost 0 bases, the J end lost 6 bases, and 21 bases lay between the germline ends. In DNA form, the CDR3 reads TGCAGTGCTAGAGATTTTCAAACAGACACGAGGGGCAATGAGCAGTTCTTC. Residues: CSARDFQTDTRGNEQFF.

V usage is TRBV20-1 and J usage is TRBJ2-7, with D perhaps assigned TRBD1 or TRBD2 (6 bases each). The CDR3 sequence is 15 residues long. CDR1 and CDR2 (germline): DFQATT, SNEGSKA (reference sequence). Trimming removed 0 bases from V and 0 bases from J, with 12 bases in between. The CDR3 is CSARDGGGGSYEQYF. The DNA of the CDR3 is TGCAGTGCTAGAGACGGCGGAGGGGGCTCCTACGAGCAGTACTTC.

This clone came up a few times. The genes are TRBV19 and TRBJ2-7, with 8 bases fitting TRBD2. The V and J ends lost 3 bases and 0 bases, in that order; junction bases with no gene match: 1. The germline CDR1 and CDR2 sequences are LNHDA and SQIVND (reference sequence). The CDR3 is 14 amino acids. The CDR3 DNA sequence: TGTGCCAGTAGTATTAGCGGGACCTCCTACGAGCAGTACTTC. Its protein is CASSISGTSYEQYF.

In its sample, this clone ranks as medium-sized (0.01 to 0.1%). V usage is TRBV11-2 and J usage is TRBJ1-1; D is unclear. The CDR3 totals 11 residues. From germline, CDR1 is SGHAT and CDR2 FQNNGV. Trimming removed 2 bases from V and 10 bases from J, with 8 bases in between. CDR3 residues: CASSLQTRAFF. CDR3 nucleotides: TGTGCCAGCAGCTTACAGACAAGAGCTTTCTTT.

This clone was counted at least ten times. This chain links TRBV4-2 with TRBJ2-5; 9 bases fit TRBD2. Unmatched junction bases numbered 7, after V lost 1 base and J lost 4 bases. CDR1 LGHNA and CDR2 YNFKEQ come from the germline V gene. CDR3 length equals 16 residues. This chain's CDR3 is CASSQVVREGRETQYF. The DNA of the CDR3 is TGTGCCAGCAGCCAAGTGGTGCGGGAGGGCCGAGAGACCCAGTACTTC.

This clone was detected many times. This rearrangement joins TRBV5-4 to TRBJ2-7; 11 nucleotides match TRBD2. The V gene's germline CDR1 is SGHNT and CDR2 YYREEE (reference sequence). The V and J ends lost 4 bases and 5 bases, in that order; junction bases with no gene match: 8. There are 15 residues in the CDR3. In DNA, the CDR3 is TGTGCCAGCAGCCCGGTTAGCGGGAGGGTCCACGAGCAGTACTTC. This codes for CASSPVSGRVHEQYF. The full variable domain, in which reference TRBV5-4 and TRBJ2-7 provide the parts outside the CDR3, is ETGVTQSPTHLIKTRGQQVTLRCSSQSGHNTVSWYQQALGQGPQFIFQYYREEENGRGNFPPRFSGLQFPNYSSELNVNALELDDSALYLCASSPVSGRVHEQYFGPGTRLTVT.

At least ten counts were recorded for this clone. The chain recombines TRBV3-1 with TRBJ1-1; no firm D call. Germline-derived CDR1 and CDR2 are LGHDT and YNNKEL (reference sequence). The V end lost 1 base, the J end lost 1 base, and 7 bases lay between the germline ends. This CDR3 region has 14 residues. CDR3 protein: CASSQAWGNTEAFF. The CDR3 coding sequence is TGTGCCAGCAGCCAAGCTTGGGGGAACACTGAAGCTTTCTTT.

In the case of this clone: The sample contains more than one DNA sequence encoding this CDR3. CDR3 bases: TGTGCCACCAGTGACAGGACAGGTAGAGAAGCTTTCTTT. It encodes CATSDRTGREAFF. This chain connects TRBV24-1 to TRBJ1-1, with 7 positions matching TRBD1. The V gene's germline CDR1 is KGHDR and CDR2 SFDVKD. V gave up 4 bases and J gave up 8 bases; unmatched junction bases: 6. The CDR3 spans 13 residues.